The TCR beta chain described here comes from a study of shared clonotypes between healthy human individuals (TCRdb year 2020). Study-level background: Two women and a few men aged 18 to 49 years were included in the cohort. Blood TCR repertoires of roughly five healthy adults were deeply sequenced to estimate repertoire size and the extent of clonotype sharing between individuals. Libraries were prepared and TCR repertoires were sequenced by different laboratories using diverse techniques, in order to increase sequencing depth and limit assay-specific biases. Per donor, three plates each were used for CD4 naive and CD4 memory, two for CD8 naive, and one for CD8 memory. Leukapheresis yielded between about 0.9 and 8.9 billion PBMCs per donor. The paper's findings and limits, for the study overall: Incomplete sequencing was indicated by rarefaction of sorted-subset datasets, despite the large sequencing depth. Only blood was sampled, and tissue TCR repertoires likely differ from those in blood. When a handful of donors were compared, the shared fraction of clonotypes was roughly 4.8% for naive CD4, 3% to 4% for naive CD8, 2% to 2.5% for memory CD4, and 0.4% for memory CD8. Because the study included only a small number of donors, the genetic and exposure-history diversity represented was limited. Compared with non-shared clonotypes, the clonotypes found in all four sorted-subset donors had higher generation probabilities. Naive subsets generally had larger estimated clonotype richness than memory subsets did. Pairwise subsampling led to the expectation that sequencing depth would affect the degree of clonotype sharing among donors.

TCR CDR3 regions were amplified from genomic DNA by multiplex PCR using the deep immunoSEQ assay. Genomic DNA extracted from each cell subset was distributed evenly over all wells of several immunoSEQ 96-well plates, and each plate served as one replicate. For sorted subsets, each replicate PCR was loaded with approximately 0.2 ug genomic DNA, equivalent to about 33,000 T cell genomes. Purified libraries were measured with a Qubit 3.0 fluorometer, size-checked on a Bioanalyzer 2100, and measured again with the KAPA Library Quantification kit. Each immunoSEQ 96-well plate was sequenced on its own single-read 150-cycle Illumina NextSeq 550 flow cell. The study's own analysis went as follows. The immunoSEQ output contained only junctional sequences without quality scores, so filtering could not match that applied to full-length reads. To assign V/J genes and CDR3, sequences were annotated against IMGT germline references using PyIR, a Python wrapper for IgBLAST v1.9. Reads were removed for weak V/J assignments (E-value above 1e-6), missing CDR3, stop codons, out-of-frame junctions, or ambiguous translated residues. V3J clonotypes were defined as sequences sharing an identical inferred V gene, J gene, and CDR3 amino acid sequence. The percentage overlap between two repertoires was calculated by dividing the number of shared unique clonotypes by the size of the smaller repertoire. RTK rarefaction, the Chao1 estimator, and Recon v2.1 estimates of unobserved clonotypes were used to assess repertoire richness. For all TCRbeta clonotypes obtained by the gDNA method from a handful of donors, generation probabilities were computed with OLGA. TCRdb mirrors the immuneACCESS table, restricted to in-frame sequences. Some clones are absent from its copies; in checked studies, under half trace to an unresolved V gene, and the reason for the others is unknown. The V and J calls and the clone size are those of that table, but D and trimming were determined from the DNA. The sample profile shows about 2,500,000 clones; 85% to 95% of them were found once. 0.14% of the sample comes from the top ten.

Comment on this clone: No cognate antigen has been identified for it. Base qualities are missing; no much larger clone stands one base away.

The donors were healthy, HIV-negative adults with no recently reported acute infections or vaccinations. Every donor was a Caucasian adult living in Nashville, Tennessee, USA. CD4+ T cells were enriched by magnetic negative selection; naive cells were then positively selected on CD45RA, and the negative fraction formed the memory subset. Blood was obtained by leukapheresis, after which PBMCs were separated by Ficoll-Histopaque density gradient centrifugation and cryopreserved in liquid nitrogen vapor phase. Purity and quantity of every magnetically sorted T cell population were checked by analytical flow cytometry. Genomic DNA was isolated from every sorted fraction and measured by UV absorbance on a Nanodrop 2000c. The CDR3 has 17 amino acids, counting the end cysteine and phenylalanine. Only the CDR3 DNA is retained, 51 bases long and in frame from the first base. The germline V gene yields SGHRS for CDR1 and YFSETQ for CDR2. V is shortened by 2 bases, J by 0 bases, and the region joining them spans 12 bases.

The rearrangement joined TRBV5-1 to TRBJ2-6; too little of a D gene remains to name it. Material: naive CD4+ T cells sorted from blood. What this sample's cell subset or site label stands for: CD45RA+ positively selected. This receptor was taken from a man between 18 and 29 years old in good health. The DNA reads as follows: TGCGCCAGCAGCTTTGGGGTTCTGTTCTCTGGGGCCAACGTCCTGACTTTC. This translates into CASSFGVLFSGANVLTF.